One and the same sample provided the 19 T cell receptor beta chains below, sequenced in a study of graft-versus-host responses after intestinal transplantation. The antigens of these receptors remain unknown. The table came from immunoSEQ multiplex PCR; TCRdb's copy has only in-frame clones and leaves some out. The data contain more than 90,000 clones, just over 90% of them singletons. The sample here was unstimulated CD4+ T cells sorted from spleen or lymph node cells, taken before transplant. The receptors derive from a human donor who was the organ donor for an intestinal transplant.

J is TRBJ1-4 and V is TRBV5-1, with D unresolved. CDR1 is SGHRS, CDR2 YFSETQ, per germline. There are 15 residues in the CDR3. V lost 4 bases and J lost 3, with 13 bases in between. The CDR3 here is CASSTTALANEKLFF. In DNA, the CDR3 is TGCGCCAGCAGCACAACGGCGTTGGCTAATGAAAAACTGTTTTTT.

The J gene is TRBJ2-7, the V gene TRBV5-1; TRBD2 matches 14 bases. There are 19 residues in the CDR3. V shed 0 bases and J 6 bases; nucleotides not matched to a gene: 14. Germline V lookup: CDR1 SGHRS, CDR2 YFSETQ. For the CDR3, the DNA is TGCGCCAGCAGCTTGGGCCCGGGACTAGCGGGAGTCCTTTCCCGCGAGCAGTACTTC. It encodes CASSLGPGLAGVLSREQYF.

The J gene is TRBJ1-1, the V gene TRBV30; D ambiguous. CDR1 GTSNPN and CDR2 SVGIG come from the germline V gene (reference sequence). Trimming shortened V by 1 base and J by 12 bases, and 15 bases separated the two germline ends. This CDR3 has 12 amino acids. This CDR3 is CAWSGPAGRPFF. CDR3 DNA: TGTGCCTGGAGTGGCCCCGCCGGAAGACCTTTCTTT.

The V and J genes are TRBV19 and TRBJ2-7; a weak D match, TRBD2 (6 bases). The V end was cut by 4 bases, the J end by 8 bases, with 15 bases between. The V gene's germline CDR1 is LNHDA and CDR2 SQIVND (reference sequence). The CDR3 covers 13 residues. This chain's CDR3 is CASSTTGLLKQYF. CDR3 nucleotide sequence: TGTGCCAGTAGTACGACGGGACTCTTAAAGCAGTACTTC.

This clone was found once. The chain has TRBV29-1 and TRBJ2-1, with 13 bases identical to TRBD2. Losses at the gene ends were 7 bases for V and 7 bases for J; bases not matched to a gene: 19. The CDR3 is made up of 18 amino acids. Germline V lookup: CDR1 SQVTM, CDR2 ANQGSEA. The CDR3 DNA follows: TGCAGCGGGAGGACGCGCGGGACTAGCGGGAAGCTTCGGAATGAGCAGTTCTTC. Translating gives CSGRTRGTSGKLRNEQFF.

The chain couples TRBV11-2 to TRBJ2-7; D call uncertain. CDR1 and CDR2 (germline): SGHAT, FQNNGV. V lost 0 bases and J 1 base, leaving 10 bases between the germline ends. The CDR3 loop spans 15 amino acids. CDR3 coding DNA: TGTGCCAGCAGCTTAGATGGTGGCAGATCCTACGAGCAGTACTTC. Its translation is CASSLDGGRSYEQYF.

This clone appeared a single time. CDR3 residues: CASSLLGWRQGGDGYTF. CDR3 nucleotide sequence: TGTGCCAGCAGTTTATTAGGTTGGAGACAGGGAGGCGATGGCTACACCTTC. The chain combines TRBV28 with TRBJ1-2, with 7 positions matching TRBD1. The V gene's germline CDR1 is MDHEN and CDR2 SYDVKM. The V segment lost 1 base and the J segment 6 bases; nucleotides outside the gene matches: 14. CDR3 size: 17 residues.

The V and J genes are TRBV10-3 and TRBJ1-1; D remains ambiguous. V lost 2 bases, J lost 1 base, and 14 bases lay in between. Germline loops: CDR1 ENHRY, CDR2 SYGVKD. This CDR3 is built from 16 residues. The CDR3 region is CAISERLGRKNTEAFF. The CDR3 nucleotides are TGTGCCATCAGTGAGCGACTAGGACGGAAGAACACTGAAGCTTTCTTT.

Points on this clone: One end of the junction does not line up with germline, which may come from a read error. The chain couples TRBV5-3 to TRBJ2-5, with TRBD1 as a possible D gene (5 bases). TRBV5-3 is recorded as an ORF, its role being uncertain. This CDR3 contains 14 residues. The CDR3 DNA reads TGTGCCAGCAGCTTCACAGGACACCAAGAGACCCAGTACTTC. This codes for CASSFTGHQETQYF.

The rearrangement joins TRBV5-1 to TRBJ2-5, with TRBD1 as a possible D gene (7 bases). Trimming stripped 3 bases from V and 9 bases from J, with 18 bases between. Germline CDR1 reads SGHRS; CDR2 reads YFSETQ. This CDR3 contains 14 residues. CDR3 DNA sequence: TGCGCCAGCAGCTCCGGGACAGCCGGGGAGGCCCAGTACTTC. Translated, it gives CASSSGTAGEAQYF.

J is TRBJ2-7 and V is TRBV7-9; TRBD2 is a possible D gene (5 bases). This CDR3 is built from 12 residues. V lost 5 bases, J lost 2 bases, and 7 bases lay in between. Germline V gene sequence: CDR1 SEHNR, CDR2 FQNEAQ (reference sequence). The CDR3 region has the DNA TGTGCCAGCAGCCGGACTCCCTACGAGCAGTACTTC. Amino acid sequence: CASSRTPYEQYF. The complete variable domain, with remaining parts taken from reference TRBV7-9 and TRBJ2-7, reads DTGVSQNPRHKITKRGQNVTFRCDPISEHNRLYWYRQTLGQGPEFLTYFQNEAQLEKSRLLSDRFSAERPKGSFSTLEIQRTEQGDSAMYLCASSRTPYEQYFGPGTRLTVT.

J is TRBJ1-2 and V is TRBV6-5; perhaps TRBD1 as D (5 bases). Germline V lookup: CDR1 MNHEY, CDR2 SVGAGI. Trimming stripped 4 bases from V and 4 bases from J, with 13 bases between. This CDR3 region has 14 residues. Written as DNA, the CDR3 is TGTGCCAGCAGTTTCGGCCCAGGGACCTATGGCTACACCTTC. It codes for CASSFGPGTYGYTF.

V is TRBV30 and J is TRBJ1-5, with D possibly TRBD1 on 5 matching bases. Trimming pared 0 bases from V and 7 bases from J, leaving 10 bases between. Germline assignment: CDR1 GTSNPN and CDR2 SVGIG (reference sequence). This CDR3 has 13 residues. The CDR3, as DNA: TGTGCCTGGAGTGTAGCAAGGGACCAGCCCCAGCATTTT. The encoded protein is CAWSVARDQPQHF.

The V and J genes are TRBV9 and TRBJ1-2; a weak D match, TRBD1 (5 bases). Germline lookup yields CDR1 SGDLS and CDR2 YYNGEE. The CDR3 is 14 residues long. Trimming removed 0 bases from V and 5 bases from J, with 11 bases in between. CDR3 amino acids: CASSVAFTGYGYTF. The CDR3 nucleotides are TGTGCCAGCAGCGTAGCTTTCACAGGTTATGGCTACACCTTC. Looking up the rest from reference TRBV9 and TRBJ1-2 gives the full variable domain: DSGVTQTPKHLITATGQRVTLRCSPRSGDLSVYWYQQSLDQGLQFLIQYYNGEERAKGNILERFSAQQFPDLHSELNLSSLELGDSALYFCASSVAFTGYGYTFGSGTRLTVV.

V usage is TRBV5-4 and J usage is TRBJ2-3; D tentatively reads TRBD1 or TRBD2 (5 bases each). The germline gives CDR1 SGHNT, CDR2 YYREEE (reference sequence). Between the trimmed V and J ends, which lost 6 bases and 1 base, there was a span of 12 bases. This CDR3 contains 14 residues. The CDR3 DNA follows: TGTGCCAGCACCCTCAGGGACGGCACAGATACGCAGTATTTT. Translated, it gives CASTLRDGTDTQYF. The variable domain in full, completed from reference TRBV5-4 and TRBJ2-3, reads ETGVTQSPTHLIKTRGQQVTLRCSSQSGHNTVSWYQQALGQGPQFIFQYYREEENGRGNFPPRFSGLQFPNYSSELNVNALELDDSALYLCASTLRDGTDTQYFGPGTRLTVL.

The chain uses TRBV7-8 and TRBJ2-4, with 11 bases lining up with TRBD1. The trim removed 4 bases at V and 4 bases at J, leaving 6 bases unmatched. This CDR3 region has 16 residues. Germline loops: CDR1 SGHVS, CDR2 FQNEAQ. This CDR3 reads CASSSPGQGEKNIQYF. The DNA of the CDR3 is TGTGCCAGCAGCTCACCGGGACAGGGGGAAAAAAACATTCAGTACTTC.

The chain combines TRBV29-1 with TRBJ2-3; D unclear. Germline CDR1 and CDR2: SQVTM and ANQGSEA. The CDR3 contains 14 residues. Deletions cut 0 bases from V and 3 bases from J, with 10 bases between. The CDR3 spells CSVEDWVRTDTQYF. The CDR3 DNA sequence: TGCAGCGTTGAAGACTGGGTCCGAACAGATACGCAGTATTTT.

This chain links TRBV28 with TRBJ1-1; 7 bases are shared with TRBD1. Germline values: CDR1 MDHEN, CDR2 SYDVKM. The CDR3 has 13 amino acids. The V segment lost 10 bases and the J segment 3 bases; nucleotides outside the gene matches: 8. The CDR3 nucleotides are TGTGCCACTGTAGGGGGCAGGGACACTGAAGCTTTCTTT. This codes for CATVGGRDTEAFF.

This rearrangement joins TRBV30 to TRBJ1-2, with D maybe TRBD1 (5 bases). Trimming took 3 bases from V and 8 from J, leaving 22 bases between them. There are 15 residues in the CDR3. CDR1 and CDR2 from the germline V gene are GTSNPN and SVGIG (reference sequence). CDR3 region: CAWRPQGRPGGGYTF. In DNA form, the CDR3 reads TGTGCCTGGAGACCCCAGGGACGTCCCGGAGGGGGCTACACCTTC. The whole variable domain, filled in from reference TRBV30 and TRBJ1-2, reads SQTIHQWPATLVQPVGSPLSLECTVEGTSNPNLYWYRQAAGRGLQLLFYSVGIGQISSEVPQNLSASRPQDRQFILSSKKLLLSDSGFYLCAWRPQGRPGGGYTFGSGTRLTVV.